This record concerns one T cell receptor beta chain sequence. Its antigen is undetermined. This entry belongs to a study of shared clonotypes between healthy human individuals. Findings and caveats of the study: Sequencing depth was expected to influence donor clonotype sharing. Compared with clonotypes that all four donors shared, non-shared clonotypes had lower generation probabilities.

A deep-level run was used for the assay. Clones were read by immunoSEQ multiplex PCR, and TCRdb kept only the in-frame ones, dropping some. The sample carries around 2,000,000 clones, about 93% recorded once. The naive CD8 population came from CD45RO-negative cells selected for CCR7, without terminally differentiated effector memory CD45RA+ cells. Trimming cost V 0 bases and J 6 bases, with 15 bases left between them. The CDR3 is 16 residues long. In germline, CDR1 is SGDLS, CDR2 YYNGEE. The chain is built from TRBV9 and TRBJ2-2; D is undetermined. Sample: naive CD8+ T cells from PBMCs. The TCR sequence derives from a man aged 18 to 30 in good health. Some clones in this sample may be carry-over from other donors' samples. The CDR3 DNA reads TGTGCCAGCAGCGTAGAGATCGGAGTGTTGGCCGGGGAGCTGTTTTTT. Protein: CASSVEIGVLAGELFF.